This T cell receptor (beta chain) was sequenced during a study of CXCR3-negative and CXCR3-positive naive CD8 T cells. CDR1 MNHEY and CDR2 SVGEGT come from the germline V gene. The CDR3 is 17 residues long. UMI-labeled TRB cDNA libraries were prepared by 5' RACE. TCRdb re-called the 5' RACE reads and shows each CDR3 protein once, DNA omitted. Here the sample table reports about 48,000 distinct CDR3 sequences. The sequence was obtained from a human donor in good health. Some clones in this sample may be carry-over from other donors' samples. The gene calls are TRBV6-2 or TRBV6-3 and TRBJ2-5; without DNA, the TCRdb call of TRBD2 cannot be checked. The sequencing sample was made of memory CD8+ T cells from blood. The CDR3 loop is CASSDLAGVRLKETQYF.